The entry below describes one TCR beta chain. Its antigen has not been determined. One base away there is no much larger clone; base qualities are not given. These data come from a study of control samples from healthy donors and cancer patients (dated by TCRdb to 2018 to 2021). Counted from cysteine to phenylalanine, this CDR3 has 14 amino acids. CDR3 DNA is the only sequence kept; it has 42 bases, read in frame from the first base. CDR1 MNHEY and CDR2 SVGAGI are derived from the germline V gene. V is cut by 7 bases and J by 0 bases, and the space between the germline ends is 10 bases. Library method: the immunoSEQ multiplex PCR assay. The clones in this table, taken by TCRdb from immuneACCESS, are in-frame only. Not every clone is retained; where verified, under half of the shortfall comes from an unresolved V gene, and the cause of the rest is unknown. This sample comprises about 190,000 clones, about 90% of them detected only once. Over 1.5% of the sample is taken by the ten largest.

This clonotype originated in a young man in good health. The rearranged segments are TRBV6-5 and TRBJ1-3, with the D gene not clear enough to name. The sequenced material came from blood. The DNA reads TGTGCCAGCATCCCGGACCGCTCTGGAAACACCATATATTTT. Translation gives CASIPDRSGNTIYF.